This T cell receptor beta chain was identified in a study of blood T cell repertoires in COVID-19. On the study more broadly: Sites in the United States, Italy and Spain provided acute and convalescent COVID-19 samples. PBMCs, B-cell-depleted T cells, or T cells provided the cDNA or gDNA that made up the material.

Trimming took 6 bases from V and 3 from J, leaving 14 bases between them. This CDR3 spans 14 amino acids. Looked up from germline, CDR1 is MNHEY and CDR2 is SVGAGI. Patients of the Seattle cohort, enrolled during active infection, were followed longitudinally. Authors' data handling: For nucleated cells, counts were estimated from reference gene primer amplification. Only in-frame clones appear in the TCRdb table, and some are missing; sequencing was by immunoSEQ multiplex PCR. That table supplies the V and J calls and clone size; D and trimming were determined from the DNA. The profile shows 250,000 or so clones, 80% to 90% of them singletons.

The source is a man aged 25-40 years with COVID-19, enrolled during active disease. This sequence joins TRBV6-5 and TRBJ1-1; D is ambiguous. The sequenced material came from peripheral blood. CDR3 region: CASSASPGDTEAFF. The DNA for the CDR3 is TGTGCCAGCAGCGCCTCACCCGGGGACACTGAAGCTTTCTTT.